The rows below give T cell receptor beta chains drawn from one sample of a study of OX40 agonist ivuxolimab in advanced cancers. Clones were read by immunoSEQ multiplex PCR, and TCRdb kept only the in-frame ones, dropping some. This table has some 23,000 clones, roughly 88% appearing once. The input for sequencing was CD4+ or CD8+ T cells sorted from blood, taken in a trial of the OX40 agonist ivuxolimab. Source of these receptors: an adult with an advanced solid tumor such as melanoma, head and neck, liver or kidney cancer. Both conserved end residues are part of each CDR3. A D gene is named only where the DNA matches it firmly. Size is stated for part of the rows, as once, few or many counts, or as a class when the clone is expanded.

j_call | d_call | clone_size | v_call | cdr3_nt | cdr3_aa
TRBJ2-1 | TRBD1 | . | TRBV19 | TGTGCCAGTAGTTTTCGGACAGGGGGCTATGAGCAGTTCTTC | CASSFRTGGYEQFF
TRBJ1-3 | TRBD1 | . | TRBV30 | TGTGCCTGGAGTGGACAGGGGGCGAGCTCTGGAAACACCATATATTTT | CAWSGQGASSGNTIYF
TRBJ2-5 | . | once | TRBV4-3 | TGCGCCAGCAGCCAAGAGAGGGGGGGGGAAGAGACCCAGTACTTC | CASSQERGGEETQYF
TRBJ1-1 | . | . | TRBV7-3 | TGTGCCAGCAGCCCTTCGAGTCTGAACACTGAAGCTTTCTTT | CASSPSSLNTEAFF
TRBJ2-3 | . | . | TRBV13 | TGTGCCAGCAGCTTAGTGGCGGGAATGAGCACAGATACGCAGTATTTT | CASSLVAGMSTDTQYF
TRBJ1-2 | . | . | TRBV4-3 | TGCGCCAGCAGCCAAGATATTGTCGGGGGGGCGGGTGGCTACACCTTC | CASSQDIVGGAGGYTF
TRBJ2-2 | TRBD2 | . | TRBV19 | TGTGCCAGTAGGGGCGGGAGTGGCACCGGGGAGCTGTTTTTT | CASRGGSGTGELFF
TRBJ1-1 | . | . | TRBV6-1 | TGTGCCAGCTCCCTGGCGGGTGGGAACACTGAAGCTTTCTTT | CASSLAGGNTEAFF
TRBJ2-5 | . | . | TRBV6-6 | TGTGCCAGCACGGATCCGGGGCTAGAGACCCAGTACTTC | CASTDPGLETQYF
TRBJ2-7 | . | . | TRBV7-4 | TGTGCCAGCAGCATCTCCTGGCAGGCCGACGAGCAGTACTTC | CASSISWQADEQYF
TRBJ2-1 | . | few | TRBV19 | TGTGCCAGTAGTATAGAGTTAATAGCCTACAATGAGCAGTTCTTC | CASSIELIAYNEQFF
TRBJ2-2 | TRBD2 | . | TRBV10-1 | TGCGCCAGTTCCATCGGGACTAGCGGGAGTGTGGCCACCGGGGAGCTGTTTTTT | CASSIGTSGSVATGELFF
TRBJ2-5 | TRBD2 | once | TRBV5-3 | TGTGCCAGAACCTTTCGGACTAGCACCTATCAAGAGACCCAGTACTTC | CARTFRTSTYQETQYF
TRBJ2-3 | . | . | TRBV9 | TGTGCCAGCAGCGTAGCTTTAGATACGCAGTATTTT | CASSVALDTQYF
TRBJ2-3 | . | . | TRBV5-1 | TGCGCCAGCAGCTTGGAAGGGGGGCGGGCAGATACGCAGTATTTT | CASSLEGGRADTQYF
TRBJ1-5 | . | . | TRBV19 | TGTGCCAGCGGGGTGGGGTATCAGCCCCAGCATTTT | CASGVGYQPQHF
TRBJ1-3 | . | . | TRBV9 | TGTGCCAGCAGCGTAGGGGGCAGCTCTGGAAACACCATATATTTT | CASSVGGSSGNTIYF
TRBJ1-2 | TRBD1 | . | TRBV28 | TGTGCCAGCAGTCCTTCGGACAGGGGAGGCGGCTACACCTTC | CASSPSDRGGGYTF
TRBJ1-5 | . | once | TRBV19 | TGTGCCAGTAGTGCCCCGGTGGGGGGTAGCAATCAGCCCCAGCATTTT | CASSAPVGGSNQPQHF
TRBJ2-5 | TRBD2 | . | TRBV9 | TGTGCCAGCAGCCAAGGACTAGCGGGGGGAAATGTTTACCAAGAGACCCAGTACTTC | CASSQGLAGGNVYQETQYF
TRBJ2-5 | . | . | TRBV6-5 | TGTGCCAGCAGTTCGGGGGTCGGAACGGGAGACGGGCACTTC | CASSSGVGTGDGHF
TRBJ2-7 | TRBD1 | . | TRBV10-3 | TGTGCCGTTAAAGGGGACAGTTCCTACGAGCAGTACTTC | CAVKGDSSYEQYF
TRBJ2-7 | . | . | TRBV7-2 | TGTGCCAGCAGCTTAGCCCCGGACACTTTCTCCTACGAGCAGTACTTC | CASSLAPDTFSYEQYF
TRBJ2-2 | TRBD2 | . | TRBV27 | TGTGCCAGCAGTTATGCGGGGGGAGTCACCGGGGAGCTGTTTTTT | CASSYAGGVTGELFF
TRBJ1-1 | . | . | TRBV10-2 | TGCGCCAGCAAGTTGGCAGGGGTGGTTCCTGAAGCTTTCTTT | CASKLAGVVPEAFF
TRBJ2-7 | TRBD1 | . | TRBV2 | TGTGCCAGCAGGCCGATAGACAGGGCTGACGAGCAGTACTTC | CASRPIDRADEQYF
TRBJ2-7 | . | . | TRBV14 | TGTGCCAGCAGCCAAAGGATCTGGGGGGACTACGAGCAGTACTTC | CASSQRIWGDYEQYF
TRBJ1-2 | . | . | TRBV7-9 | TGTGCCAGCAGCTTCCAAGACAGGAGTAATGGCTACACCTTC | CASSFQDRSNGYTF
TRBJ2-2 | TRBD2 | . | TRBV5-1 | TGCGCCAGCAGCCCGACTAGCGGGGGGCCCACCGGGGAGCTGTTTTTT | CASSPTSGGPTGELFF
TRBJ1-2 | TRBD1 | . | TRBV5-1 | TGCGCCAGCAGCGCCCGGGACAGGGGCTCCACCAACTATGGCTACACCTTC | CASSARDRGSTNYGYTF
TRBJ2-3 | . | . | TRBV18 | TGTGCCAGCTCGGAACCAGGAGAAAGCACAGATACGCAGTATTTT | CASSEPGESTDTQYF
TRBJ2-7 | . | . | TRBV21-1 | TGTGCCAGCCTCGTCTACGAGCAGTACTTC | CASLVYEQYF
TRBJ2-3 | . | . | TRBV5-1 | TGCGCCAGCGCGACCCCGGGACTTGACACAGATACGCAGTATTTT | CASATPGLDTDTQYF
TRBJ2-7 | TRBD1 | . | TRBV30 | TGTGCCTGGAGTAATCCCTCCGGGACAGTGAACTCCTACGAGCAGTACTTC | CAWSNPSGTVNSYEQYF
TRBJ1-2 | . | few | TRBV29-1 | TGCAGCGTTGAGAGGGGGGTTAACTATGGCTACACCTTC | CSVERGVNYGYTF
TRBJ2-1 | . | . | TRBV11-2 | TGTGCCAGCGGAACAACCTACAATGAGCAGTTCTTC | CASGTTYNEQFF
TRBJ2-7 | . | . | TRBV2 | TGTGCCAGCAGAAAAAGCTCCTACGAGCAGTACTTC | CASRKSSYEQYF